This T cell receptor (beta chain) is from a study of response to subunit inactivated influenza vaccine. Findings and caveats of the study: Authors suggested each seasonal influenza vaccination recruits few new T cells.

At least ten counts were recorded for this clonotype. The antigen is not known. Germline assignment: CDR1 MNHEY and CDR2 SVGAGI. Trimming took 0 bases from V and 0 from J, leaving 6 bases between them. This CDR3 has 15 amino acids. TCRdb passed the RT-PCR reads through MiXCR, listing each CDR3 protein once. The sample holds around 490,000 distinct CDR3 sequences, 6.5% to 8% seen once. The genes are TRBV6-5 and TRBJ1-3; D is ambiguous. This sample comprised PBMCs from blood, obtained 23 to 25 months after vaccination. This receptor was obtained from a man aged 45-69 years who received an inactivated influenza vaccine. DNA of the CDR3: TGTGCCAGCAGTTACTCGAAGATCTCTGGAAACACCATATATTTT. Its translation is CASSYSKISGNTIYF.